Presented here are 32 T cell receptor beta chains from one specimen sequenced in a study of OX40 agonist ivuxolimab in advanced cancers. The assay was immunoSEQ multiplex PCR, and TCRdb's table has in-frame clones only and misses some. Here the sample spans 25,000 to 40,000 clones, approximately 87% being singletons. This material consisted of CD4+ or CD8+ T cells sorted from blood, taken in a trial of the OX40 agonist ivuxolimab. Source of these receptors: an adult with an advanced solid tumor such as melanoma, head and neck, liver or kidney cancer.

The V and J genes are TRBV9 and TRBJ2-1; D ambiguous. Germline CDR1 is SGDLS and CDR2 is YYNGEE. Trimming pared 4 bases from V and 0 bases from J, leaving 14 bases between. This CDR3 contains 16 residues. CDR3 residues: CASSPLASDSYNEQFF. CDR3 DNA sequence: TGTGCCAGCAGCCCCCTCGCGAGCGACTCCTACAATGAGCAGTTCTTC. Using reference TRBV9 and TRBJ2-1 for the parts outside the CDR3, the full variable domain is DSGVTQTPKHLITATGQRVTLRCSPRSGDLSVYWYQQSLDQGLQFLIQYYNGEERAKGNILERFSAQQFPDLHSELNLSSLELGDSALYFCASSPLASDSYNEQFFGPGTRLTVL.

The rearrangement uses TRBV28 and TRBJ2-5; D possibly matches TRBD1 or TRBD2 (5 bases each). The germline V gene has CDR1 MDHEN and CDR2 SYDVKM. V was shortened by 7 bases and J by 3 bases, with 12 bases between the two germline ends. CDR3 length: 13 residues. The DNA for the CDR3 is TGTGCCAGCACCGGGACCCTGGAAGAGACCCAGTACTTC. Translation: CASTGTLEETQYF.

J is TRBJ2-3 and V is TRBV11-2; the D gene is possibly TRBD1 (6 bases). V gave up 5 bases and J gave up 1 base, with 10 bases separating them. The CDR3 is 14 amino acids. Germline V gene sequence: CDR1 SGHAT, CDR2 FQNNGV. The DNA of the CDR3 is TGTGCCAGCAGCCCGTGGGGGCGCACAGATACGCAGTATTTT. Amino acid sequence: CASSPWGRTDTQYF.

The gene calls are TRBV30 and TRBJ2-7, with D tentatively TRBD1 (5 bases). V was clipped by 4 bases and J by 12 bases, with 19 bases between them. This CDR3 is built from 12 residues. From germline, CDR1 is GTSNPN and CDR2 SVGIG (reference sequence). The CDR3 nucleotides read TGTGCCTGGACCCGAACCCAGGGTTTCTTGTACTTC. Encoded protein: CAWTRTQGFLYF.

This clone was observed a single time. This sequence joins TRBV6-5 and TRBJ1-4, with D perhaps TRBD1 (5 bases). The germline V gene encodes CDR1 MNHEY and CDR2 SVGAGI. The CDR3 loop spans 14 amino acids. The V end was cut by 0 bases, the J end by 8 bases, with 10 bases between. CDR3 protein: CASSYSGGREKLFF. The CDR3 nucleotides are TGTGCCAGCAGTTACTCTGGGGGAAGGGAAAAACTGTTTTTT.

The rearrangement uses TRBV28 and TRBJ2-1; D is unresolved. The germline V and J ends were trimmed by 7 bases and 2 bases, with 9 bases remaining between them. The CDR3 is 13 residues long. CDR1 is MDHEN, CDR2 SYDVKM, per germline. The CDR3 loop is CASTPRPYNEQFF. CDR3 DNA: TGTGCCAGCACCCCAAGACCCTACAATGAGCAGTTCTTC. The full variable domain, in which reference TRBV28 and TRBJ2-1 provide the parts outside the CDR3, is DVKVTQSSRYLVKRTGEKVFLECVQDMDHENMFWYRQDPGLGLRLIYFSYDVKMKEKGDIPEGYSVSREKKERFSLILESASTNQTSMYLCASTPRPYNEQFFGPGTRLTVL.

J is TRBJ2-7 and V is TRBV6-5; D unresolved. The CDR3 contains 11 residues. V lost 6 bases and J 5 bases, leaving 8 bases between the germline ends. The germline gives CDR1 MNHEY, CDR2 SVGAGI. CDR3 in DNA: TGTGCCAGCAGCAGAGACCACGAGCAGTACTTC. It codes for CASSRDHEQYF.

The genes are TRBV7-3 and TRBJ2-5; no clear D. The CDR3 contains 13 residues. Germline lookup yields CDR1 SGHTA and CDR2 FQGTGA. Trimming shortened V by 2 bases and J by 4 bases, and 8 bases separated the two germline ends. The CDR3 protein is CASSLDPVETQYF. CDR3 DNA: TGTGCCAGCAGCTTAGATCCTGTAGAGACCCAGTACTTC.

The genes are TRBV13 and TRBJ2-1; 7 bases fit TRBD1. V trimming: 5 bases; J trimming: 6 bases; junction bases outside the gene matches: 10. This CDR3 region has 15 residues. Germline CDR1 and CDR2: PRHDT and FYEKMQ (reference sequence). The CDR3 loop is CASSEGRGSGNEQFF. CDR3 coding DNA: TGTGCCAGCAGCGAAGGCAGGGGGTCCGGCAATGAGCAGTTCTTC.

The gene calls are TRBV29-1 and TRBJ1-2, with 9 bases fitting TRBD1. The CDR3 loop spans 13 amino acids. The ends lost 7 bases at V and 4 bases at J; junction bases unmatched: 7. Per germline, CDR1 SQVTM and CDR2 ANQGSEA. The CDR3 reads CSGRTGEGYGYTF. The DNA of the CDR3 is TGCAGCGGCCGGACAGGGGAAGGCTATGGCTACACCTTC.

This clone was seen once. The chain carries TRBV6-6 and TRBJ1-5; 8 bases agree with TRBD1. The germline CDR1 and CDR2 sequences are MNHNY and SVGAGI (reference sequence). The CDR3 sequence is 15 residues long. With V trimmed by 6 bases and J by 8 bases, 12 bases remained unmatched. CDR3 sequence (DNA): TGTGCCAGCAGCCAGTTAGGGCAGGGGGCTAAGCCCCAGCATTTT. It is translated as CASSQLGQGAKPQHF.

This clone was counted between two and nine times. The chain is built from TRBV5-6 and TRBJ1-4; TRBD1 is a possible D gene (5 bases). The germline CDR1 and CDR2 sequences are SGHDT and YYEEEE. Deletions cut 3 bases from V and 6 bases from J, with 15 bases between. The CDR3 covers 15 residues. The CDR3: CASSSRYRPDEKLFF. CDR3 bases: TGTGCCAGCAGCTCCCGCTACAGGCCCGATGAAAAACTGTTTTTT.

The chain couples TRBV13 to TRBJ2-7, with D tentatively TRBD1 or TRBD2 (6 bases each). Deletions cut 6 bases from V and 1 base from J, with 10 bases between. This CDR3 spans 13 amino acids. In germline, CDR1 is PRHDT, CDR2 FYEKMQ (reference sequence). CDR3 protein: CASRSGASYEQYF. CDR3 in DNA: TGTGCCAGCAGATCGGGGGCATCCTACGAGCAGTACTTC.

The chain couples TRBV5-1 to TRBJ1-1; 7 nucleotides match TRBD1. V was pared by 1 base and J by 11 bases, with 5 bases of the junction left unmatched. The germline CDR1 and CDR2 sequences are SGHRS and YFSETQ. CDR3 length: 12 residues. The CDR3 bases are TGCGCCAGCAGCTTGCAGGGGGTTGAGGCTTTCTTT. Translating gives CASSLQGVEAFF.

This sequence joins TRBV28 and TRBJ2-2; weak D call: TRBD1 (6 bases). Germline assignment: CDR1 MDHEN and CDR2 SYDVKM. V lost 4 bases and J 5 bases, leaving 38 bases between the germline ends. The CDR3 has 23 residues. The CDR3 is CASSSHALWGEAPQGFLTGELFF. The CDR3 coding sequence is TGTGCCAGCAGTTCACATGCCCTGTGGGGAGAAGCCCCACAGGGTTTTTTGACCGGGGAGCTGTTTTTT. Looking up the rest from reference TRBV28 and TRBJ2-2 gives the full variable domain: DVKVTQSSRYLVKRTGEKVFLECVQDMDHENMFWYRQDPGLGLRLIYFSYDVKMKEKGDIPEGYSVSREKKERFSLILESASTNQTSMYLCASSSHALWGEAPQGFLTGELFFGEGSRLTVL.

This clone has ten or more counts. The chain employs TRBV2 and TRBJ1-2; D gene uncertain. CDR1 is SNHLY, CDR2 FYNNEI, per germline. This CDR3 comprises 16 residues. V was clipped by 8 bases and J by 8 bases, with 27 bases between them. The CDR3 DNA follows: TGTGCCAGCTCGCCCGGGTCGAAGGACCTCCTAGGGGGCTACACCTTC. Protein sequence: CASSPGSKDLLGGYTF.

CDR3: CASSIGGTSWGYNEQFF. The DNA for the CDR3 is TGTGCCAGTAGTATAGGCGGAACCTCGTGGGGGTACAATGAGCAGTTCTTC. The chain links TRBV19 to TRBJ2-1; D is perhaps TRBD1 or TRBD2 (5 bases each). V lost 1 base, J lost 4 bases, and 17 bases lay in between. This CDR3 is built from 17 residues. Germline V CDR1 and CDR2: LNHDA, SQIVND (reference sequence).

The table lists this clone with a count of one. In DNA form, the CDR3 reads TGTGCCAGTAGTATAGAGGAGACCGGTGGTACACCCCTCCACTTT. It is translated as CASSIEETGGTPLHF. This chain joins TRBV19 and TRBJ1-6; unclear D gene. CDR3 length equals 15 residues. V lost 0 bases and J 11 bases, leaving 14 bases between the germline ends. Germline V gives CDR1 LNHDA, CDR2 SQIVND (reference sequence).

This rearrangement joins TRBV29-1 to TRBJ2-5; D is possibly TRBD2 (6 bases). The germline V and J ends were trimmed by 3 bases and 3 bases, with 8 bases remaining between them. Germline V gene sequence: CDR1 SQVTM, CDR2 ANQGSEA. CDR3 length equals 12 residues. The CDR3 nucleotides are TGCAGCGTTGAGTGGGAGGAAGAGACCCAGTACTTC. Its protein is CSVEWEEETQYF.

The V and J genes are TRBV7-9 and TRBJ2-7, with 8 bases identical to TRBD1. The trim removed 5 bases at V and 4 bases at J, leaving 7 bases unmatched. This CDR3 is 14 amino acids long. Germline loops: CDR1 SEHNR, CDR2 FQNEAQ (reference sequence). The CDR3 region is CASSPRDRSYEQYF. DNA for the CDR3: TGTGCCAGCAGCCCCCGGGACAGGAGTTACGAGCAGTACTTC. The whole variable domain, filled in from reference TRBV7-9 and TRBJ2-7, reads DTGVSQNPRHKITKRGQNVTFRCDPISEHNRLYWYRQTLGQGPEFLTYFQNEAQLEKSRLLSDRFSAERPKGSFSTLEIQRTEQGDSAMYLCASSPRDRSYEQYFGPGTRLTVT.

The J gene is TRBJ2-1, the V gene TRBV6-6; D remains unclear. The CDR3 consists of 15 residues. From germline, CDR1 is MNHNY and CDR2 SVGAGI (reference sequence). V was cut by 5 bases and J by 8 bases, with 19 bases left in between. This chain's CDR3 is CASSPGRLGIDEQFF. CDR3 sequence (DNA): TGTGCCAGCAGTCCCGGGCGGCTCGGCATTGATGAGCAGTTCTTC.

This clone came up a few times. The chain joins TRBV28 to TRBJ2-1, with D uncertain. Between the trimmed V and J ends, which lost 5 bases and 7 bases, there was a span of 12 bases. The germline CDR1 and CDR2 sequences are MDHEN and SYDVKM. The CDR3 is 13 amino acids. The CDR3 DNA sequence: TGTGCCAGCAGTCCCCTACGAACAAATGAGCAGTTCTTC. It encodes CASSPLRTNEQFF.

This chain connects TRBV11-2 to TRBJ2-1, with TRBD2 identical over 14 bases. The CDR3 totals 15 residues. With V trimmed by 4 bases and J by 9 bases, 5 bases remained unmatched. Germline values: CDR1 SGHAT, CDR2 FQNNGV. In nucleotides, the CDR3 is TGTGCCAGCAGCTGGGGACTAGCGGGAGTAGCTGAGCAGTTCTTC. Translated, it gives CASSWGLAGVAEQFF.

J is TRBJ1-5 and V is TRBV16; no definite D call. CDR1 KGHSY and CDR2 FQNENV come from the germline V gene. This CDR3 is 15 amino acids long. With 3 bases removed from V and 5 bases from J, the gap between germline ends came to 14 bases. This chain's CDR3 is CASSHGAGGDQPQHF. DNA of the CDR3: TGTGCCAGCAGCCACGGAGCGGGCGGGGATCAGCCCCAGCATTTT.

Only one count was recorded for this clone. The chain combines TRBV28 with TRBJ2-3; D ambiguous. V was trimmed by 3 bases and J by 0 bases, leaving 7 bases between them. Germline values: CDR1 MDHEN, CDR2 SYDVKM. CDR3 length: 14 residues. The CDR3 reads CASSLVESTDTQYF. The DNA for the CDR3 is TGTGCCAGCAGTTTGGTAGAAAGCACAGATACGCAGTATTTT. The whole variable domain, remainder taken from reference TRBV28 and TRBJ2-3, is DVKVTQSSRYLVKRTGEKVFLECVQDMDHENMFWYRQDPGLGLRLIYFSYDVKMKEKGDIPEGYSVSREKKERFSLILESASTNQTSMYLCASSLVESTDTQYFGPGTRLTVL.

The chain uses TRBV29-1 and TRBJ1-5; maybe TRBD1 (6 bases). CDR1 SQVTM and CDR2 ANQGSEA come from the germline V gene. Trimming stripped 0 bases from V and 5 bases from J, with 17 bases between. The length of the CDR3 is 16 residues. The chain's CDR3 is CSVEDTEGGAYQPQHF. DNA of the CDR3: TGCAGCGTTGAAGACACCGAGGGGGGAGCTTATCAGCCCCAGCATTTT. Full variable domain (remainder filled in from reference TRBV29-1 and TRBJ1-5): SAVISQKPSRDICQRGTSLTIQCQVDSQVTMMFWYRQQPGQSLTLIATANQGSEATYESGFVIDKFPISRPNLTFSTLTVSNMSPEDSSIYLCSVEDTEGGAYQPQHFGDGTRLSIL.

The CDR3, as DNA: TGCGCCAGCACCCTTATCGTCGGGAACTACGAGCAGTACTTC. Its translation is CASTLIVGNYEQYF. The chain employs TRBV5-1 and TRBJ2-7, with D possibly TRBD2 on 5 matching bases. In germline, CDR1 is SGHRS, CDR2 YFSETQ. CDR3 size: 14 residues. Trimming shortened V by 6 bases and J by 3 bases, and 16 bases separated the two germline ends.

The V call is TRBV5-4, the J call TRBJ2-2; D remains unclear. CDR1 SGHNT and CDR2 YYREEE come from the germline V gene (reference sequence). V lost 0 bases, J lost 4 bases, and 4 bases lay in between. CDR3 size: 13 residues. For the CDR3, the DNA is TGTGCCAGCAGCTTGGACCCCACCGGGGAGCTGTTTTTT. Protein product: CASSLDPTGELFF.

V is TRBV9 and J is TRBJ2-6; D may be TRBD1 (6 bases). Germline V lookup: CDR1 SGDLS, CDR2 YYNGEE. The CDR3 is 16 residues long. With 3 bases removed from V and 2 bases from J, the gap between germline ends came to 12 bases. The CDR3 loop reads CASSGPGTPGANVLTF. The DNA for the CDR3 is TGTGCCAGCAGCGGACCCGGGACACCTGGGGCCAACGTCCTGACTTTC.

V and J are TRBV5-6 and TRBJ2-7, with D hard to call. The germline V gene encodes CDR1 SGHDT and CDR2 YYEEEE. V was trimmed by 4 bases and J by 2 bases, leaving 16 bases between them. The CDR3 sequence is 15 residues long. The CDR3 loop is CASSNPYGRPYEQYF. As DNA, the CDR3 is TGTGCCAGCAGCAACCCCTATGGTCGTCCCTACGAGCAGTACTTC.

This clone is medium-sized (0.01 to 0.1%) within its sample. For the CDR3, the DNA is TGTGCCAGCAGCTCGGACTCCTCAGATGAGCAGTACTTC. Protein sequence: CASSSDSSDEQYF. This sequence joins TRBV13 and TRBJ2-7; D might be TRBD2 (5 bases). CDR1 is PRHDT, CDR2 FYEKMQ, per germline (reference sequence). The V end lost 4 bases, the J end lost 7 bases, and 14 bases lay between the germline ends. This CDR3 has 13 residues.

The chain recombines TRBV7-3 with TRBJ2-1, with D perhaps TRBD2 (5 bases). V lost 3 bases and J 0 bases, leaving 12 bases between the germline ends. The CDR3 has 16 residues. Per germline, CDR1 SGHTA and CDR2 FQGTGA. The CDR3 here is CASSFVGLNSYNEQFF. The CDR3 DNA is TGTGCCAGCAGCTTTGTCGGACTTAACTCCTACAATGAGCAGTTCTTC.